The 22 T cell receptor beta chains in this list originate from one sample, sequenced in a study of PD-1 blockade in classical Hodgkin lymphoma. With no exception, relapse followed autologous stem cell transplantation in all patients, and brentuximab vedotin exposure varied. TCRdb's table, derived via immunoSEQ multiplex PCR, lists solely in-frame clones and lacks some. The sample carries 40,000 to 45,000 clones, over 70% recorded once. The sequenced sample was peripheral blood mononuclear cells (PBMCs), obtained at baseline. Receptors originate from a human donor with classical Hodgkin lymphoma.

About this clone: Compared with germline, one end of the junction differs, possibly owing to a read error. In the same sample, other DNA sequences code for this CDR3. The rearrangement joins TRBV7-9 to TRBJ1-1; 8 nucleotides agree with TRBD1. Germline V gene lookup returns CDR1 SEHNR and CDR2 FQNEAQ (reference sequence). This CDR3 region has 16 residues. The CDR3 here is CASSLVPGGNYTEAFF. As DNA, the CDR3 is TGTGCCAGCAGCTTAGTGCCAGGGGGCAATTACACTGAAGCCTTCTTT. The full variable domain, its missing parts supplied by reference TRBV7-9 and TRBJ1-1, is DTGVSQNPRHKITKRGQNVTFRCDPISEHNRLYWYRQTLGQGPEFLTYFQNEAQLEKSRLLSDRFSAERPKGSFSTLEIQRTEQGDSAMYLCASSLVPGGNYTEAFFGQGTRLTVV.

The chain has TRBV11-1 and TRBJ1-2; TRBD1 matches 7 bases. The V and J ends lost 2 bases and 4 bases, in that order; junction bases with no gene match: 13. Germline-derived CDR1 and CDR2 are SGHAT and FQDESV (reference sequence). The CDR3 contains 17 residues. CDR3 DNA: TGTGCCAGCAGCTTATGGGACAGAGCAGTCCAGGCCTATGGCTACACCTTC. It codes for CASSLWDRAVQAYGYTF.

The V and J genes are TRBV6-5 and TRBJ2-2; 8 bases fit TRBD1. The V gene end was trimmed by 6 bases and the J gene end by 3 bases; junction bases not matched to a gene: 6. This CDR3 has 15 amino acids. CDR1 is MNHEY and CDR2 is SVGAGI in the germline V gene. CDR3: CASSGGQGDTGELFF. Here the CDR3 DNA reads TGTGCCAGCAGCGGAGGACAGGGTGACACCGGGGAGCTGTTTTTT.

This sequence joins TRBV7-9 and TRBJ1-1; D is unclear. Deletions cut 2 bases from V and 1 base from J, with 5 bases between. Germline V gene sequence: CDR1 SEHNR, CDR2 FQNEAQ (reference sequence). The CDR3 totals 13 residues. Here the CDR3 reads CASSLYENTEAFF. CDR3 coding DNA: TGTGCCAGCAGCTTATATGAGAACACTGAAGCTTTCTTT.

This clone was counted a single time. This chain uses TRBV27 with TRBJ1-4; D is ambiguous. Trimming took off 4 bases at V and 8 bases at J, with 14 bases between the two ends. The CDR3 covers 14 residues. Germline V lookup: CDR1 MNHEY, CDR2 SMNVEV (reference sequence). The CDR3 spells CASSSPGEDEKLFF. CDR3 nucleotide sequence: TGTGCCAGCAGTTCCCCCGGGGAAGACGAAAAACTGTTTTTT.

V is TRBV27 and J is TRBJ2-7; 10 bases are a match to TRBD2. Trimming took 6 bases from V and 0 from J; bases not matched to a gene: 20. CDR1 and CDR2 (germline): MNHEY, SMNVEV (reference sequence). The CDR3 loop spans 20 amino acids. DNA of the CDR3: TGTGCCAGCAGGCTACTTGGGACTAGCGAAAATACCTTGAGCTCCTACGAGCAGTACTTC. The encoded protein is CASRLLGTSENTLSSYEQYF.

The chain has TRBV6-5 and TRBJ1-4; TRBD1 matches at 9 bases. Germline V gene data show CDR1 as MNHEY and CDR2 as SVGAGI. The junction had 3 bases not matched to a gene; V was cut back by 5 bases and J by 5 bases. CDR3 length equals 14 residues. CDR3 sequence: CASSRTGANEKLFF. CDR3 in DNA: TGTGCCAGCAGTCGGACAGGGGCAAATGAAAAACTGTTTTTT.

The rearrangement uses TRBV28 and TRBJ2-7; no clear D. CDR3 length: 11 residues. V was shortened by 8 bases and J by 3 bases, with 8 bases between the two germline ends. Looked up from germline, CDR1 is MDHEN and CDR2 is SYDVKM. As DNA, the CDR3 is TGTGCCAGCGGGCAGATCTACGAGCAGTACTTC. Its protein product is CASGQIYEQYF.

This rearrangement joins TRBV7-2 to TRBJ1-2; a possible D gene is TRBD1 (5 bases). Germline values: CDR1 SGHTA, CDR2 FQGNSA. This CDR3 is built from 15 residues. V lost 5 bases to trimming and J lost 3 bases, with 16 bases between them. CDR3 loop: CASSAQATPDYGYTF. The DNA for the CDR3 is TGTGCCAGCAGCGCACAGGCTACCCCAGACTATGGCTACACCTTC.

This chain connects TRBV7-8 to TRBJ1-1; unclear D gene. Trimming stripped 5 bases from V and 3 bases from J, with 13 bases between. Per the germline V gene, CDR1 is SGHVS and CDR2 is FQNEAQ. The CDR3 sequence is 14 residues long. The CDR3, as DNA: TGTGCCAGCAGCACCTTCGGGGAAGACACTGAAGCTTTCTTT. Encoded protein: CASSTFGEDTEAFF. The whole variable domain, remainder taken from reference TRBV7-8 and TRBJ1-1, is GAGVSQSPRYKVAKRGQDVALRCDPISGHVSLFWYQQALGQGPEFLTYFQNEAQLDKSGLPSDRFFAERPEGSVSTLKIQRTQQEDSAVYLCASSTFGEDTEAFFGQGTRLTVV.

Of note for this clone: In the same sample, other DNA sequences code for this CDR3. This chain joins TRBV6-5 and TRBJ1-2, with D perhaps matching TRBD1 (5 bases). The CDR3 length is 12 residues. From germline, CDR1 is MNHEY and CDR2 SVGAGI. V dropped 2 bases and J dropped 8 bases, with 9 bases sitting between them. DNA of the CDR3: TGTGCCAGCAGTTACGGGGGTCAAGGCTACACCTTC. The encoded protein is CASSYGGQGYTF.

This clone was counted a single time. This sequence joins TRBV5-1 and TRBJ2-1; D is uncertain. The V gene lost 0 bases and the J gene lost 0 bases, with 4 bases spanning the gap. The CDR3 extends over 14 amino acids. Germline V lookup: CDR1 SGHRS, CDR2 YFSETQ. The CDR3: CASSLDYSYNEQFF. In DNA form, the CDR3 reads TGCGCCAGCAGCTTGGATTACTCCTACAATGAGCAGTTCTTC.

V gene TRBV28 combines with J gene TRBJ2-3; TRBD2 matches 14 bases. The CDR3 has 17 residues. Germline values: CDR1 MDHEN, CDR2 SYDVKM. The ends lost 6 bases at V and 1 base at J; junction bases unmatched: 6. The CDR3 DNA is TGTGCCAGCAGAGTCCAGGGACTAGCGGGAGGCACAGATACGCAGTATTTT. Protein product: CASRVQGLAGGTDTQYF.

The V call is TRBV19, the J call TRBJ1-2, with D possibly matching TRBD1 (6 bases). V dropped 3 bases and J dropped 3 bases, with 17 bases sitting between them. Germline values: CDR1 LNHDA, CDR2 SQIVND (reference sequence). The CDR3 loop spans 16 amino acids. Here the CDR3 DNA reads TGTGCCAGTAGTATGGGGGCAAGAGGAGGTGACTATGGCTACACCTTC. Its protein product is CASSMGARGGDYGYTF. The complete variable domain, with remaining parts taken from reference TRBV19 and TRBJ1-2, reads DGGITQSPKYLFRKEGQNVTLSCEQNLNHDAMYWYRQDPGQGLRLIYYSQIVNDFQKGDIAEGYSVSREKKESFPLTVTSAQKNPTAFYLCASSMGARGGDYGYTFGSGTRLTVV.

In the case of this clone: Other DNA sequences in this sample translate to the same CDR3. This rearrangement joins TRBV2 to TRBJ1-1, with D possibly being TRBD1 (6 bases). V was cut by 4 bases and J by 0 bases, with 9 bases left in between. CDR1 is SNHLY, CDR2 FYNNEI, per germline. This CDR3 spans 14 amino acids. CDR3 nucleotide sequence: TGTGCCAGCAGTGTTGACAGGCTGAACACTGAAGCTTTCTTT. The encoded protein is CASSVDRLNTEAFF.

This clone was counted only a few times. This chain joins TRBV27 and TRBJ1-1; D not resolved. Per the germline V gene, CDR1 is MNHEY and CDR2 is SMNVEV (reference sequence). This CDR3 region has 13 residues. Trimming cost V 3 bases and J 1 base, with 6 bases left between them. CDR3 region: CASSFSKNTEAFF. The CDR3 nucleotides are TGTGCCAGCAGTTTCAGTAAGAACACTGAAGCTTTCTTT.

This clone occurred a few times. The chain carries TRBV6-1 and TRBJ1-1; D is uncertain. The CDR3 runs 13 residues. Germline-derived CDR1 and CDR2 are MNHNS and SASEGT. V lost 6 bases to trimming and J lost 5 bases, with 13 bases between them. The CDR3 coding sequence is TGTGCCAGCAGGAGGGATTTCCCGACTGAAGCTTTCTTT. Protein: CASRRDFPTEAFF.

The chain links TRBV14 to TRBJ2-7; D call uncertain. Trimming took off 1 base at V and 5 bases at J, with 9 bases between the two ends. Germline CDR1 SGHDN, CDR2 FVKESK. This CDR3 is built from 13 residues. The CDR3: CASSQVVFDEQYF. CDR3 bases: TGTGCCAGCAGCCAAGTAGTATTCGACGAGCAGTACTTC. Combining the CDR3 with reference TRBV14 and TRBJ2-7 gives the whole variable domain EAGVTQFPSHSVIEKGQTVTLRCDPISGHDNLYWYRRVMGKEIKFLLHFVKESKQDESGMPNNRFLAERTGGTYSTLKVQPAELEDSGVYFCASSQVVFDEQYFGPGTRLTVT.

This rearrangement joins TRBV11-2 to TRBJ2-6; 8 nucleotides match TRBD1. From germline, CDR1 is SGHAT and CDR2 FQNNGV. The CDR3 is made up of 16 amino acids. V lost 5 bases, J lost 2 bases, and 5 bases stayed unmatched. Here the CDR3 reads CASSPKTGAGANVLTF. DNA for the CDR3: TGTGCCAGCAGCCCAAAGACAGGGGCTGGGGCCAACGTCCTGACTTTC.

The chain is built from TRBV5-1 and TRBJ2-1; 10 nucleotides line up with TRBD2. This CDR3 spans 14 amino acids. Germline-derived CDR1 and CDR2 are SGHRS and YFSETQ. V was pared by 2 bases and J by 11 bases, with 7 bases of the junction left unmatched. CDR3 coding DNA: TGCGCCAGCAGCTTAGAACCGGGACTAGCGAAGCAGTTCTTC. It encodes CASSLEPGLAKQFF.

This chain links TRBV7-9 with TRBJ2-5; no firm D call. CDR1 SEHNR and CDR2 FQNEAQ come from the germline V gene (reference sequence). With 3 bases removed from V and 6 bases from J, the gap between germline ends came to 14 bases. The CDR3 length is 14 residues. The CDR3 loop reads CASSLVEDGKTQYF. The DNA for the CDR3 is TGTGCCAGCAGCTTGGTCGAGGACGGTAAGACCCAGTACTTC.

This clone was picked up one time. The chain employs TRBV7-9 and TRBJ1-1, with D unclear. V gave up 5 bases and J gave up 1 base, with 11 bases separating them. This CDR3 is built from 14 residues. From germline, CDR1 is SEHNR and CDR2 FQNEAQ (reference sequence). The CDR3 sequence is CASSAGSTNTEAFF. The CDR3 DNA is TGTGCCAGCAGCGCCGGGTCTACGAACACTGAAGCTTTCTTT.